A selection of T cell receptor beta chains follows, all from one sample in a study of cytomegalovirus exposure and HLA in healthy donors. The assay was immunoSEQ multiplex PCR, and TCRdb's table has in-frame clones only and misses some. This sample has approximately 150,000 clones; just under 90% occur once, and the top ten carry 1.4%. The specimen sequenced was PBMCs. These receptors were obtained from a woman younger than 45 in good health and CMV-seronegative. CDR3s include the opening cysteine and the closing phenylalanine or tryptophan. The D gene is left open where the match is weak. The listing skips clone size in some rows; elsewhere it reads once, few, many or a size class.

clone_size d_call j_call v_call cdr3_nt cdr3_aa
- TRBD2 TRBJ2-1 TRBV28 TGTGCCAGCAGTAGAACTAGCGGGGGTAATGAGCAGTTCTTC CASSRTSGGNEQFF
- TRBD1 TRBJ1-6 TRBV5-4 TGTGCCAGCAGCTTGGCCGGTCTGGACAGGGGTAATTCACCCCTCCACTTT CASSLAGLDRGNSPLHF
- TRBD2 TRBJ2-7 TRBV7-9 TGTGCCAGCAGCTTCTCTAGCGGGGGGGTGTACGAGCAGTACTTC CASSFSSGGVYEQYF
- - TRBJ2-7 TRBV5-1 TGCGCCAGCAGCTTGGGCAGATCCTACGAGCAGTACTTC CASSLGRSYEQYF
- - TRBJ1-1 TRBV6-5 TGTGCCAGCAGTTACTGGGGCGCTGGCACTGAAGCTTTCTTT CASSYWGAGTEAFF
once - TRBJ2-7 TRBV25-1 TGTGCCAGCAGTGAATGGGAGGCGGGGTGGTACGAGCAGTACTTC CASSEWEAGWYEQYF
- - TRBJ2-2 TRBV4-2 TGTGCCAGCAGCCCTCCGGGCGGGTCGGGATCCACCGGGGAGCTGTTTTTT CASSPPGGSGSTGELFF
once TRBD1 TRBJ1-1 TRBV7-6 TGTGCCAGCAGCTCCCCGACAGGGGCTGACACTGAAGCTTTCTTT CASSSPTGADTEAFF
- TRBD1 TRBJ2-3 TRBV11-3 TGTGCCAGCAGCCCAGGGACAGGGCGACTCTCCCACACAGATACGCAGTATTTT CASSPGTGRLSHTDTQYF
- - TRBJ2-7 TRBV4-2 TGTGCCAGCAGCCAAGAGACTGAAAGCTCCTACGAGCAGTACTTC CASSQETESSYEQYF
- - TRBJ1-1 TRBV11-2 TGTGCCAGCAGCTTATATTCCCGAGCTATGGACACTGAAGCTTTCTTT CASSLYSRAMDTEAFF
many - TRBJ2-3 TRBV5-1 TGCGCCAGCAGCTTGTCTCAGATAACAGATACGCAGTATTTT CASSLSQITDTQYF